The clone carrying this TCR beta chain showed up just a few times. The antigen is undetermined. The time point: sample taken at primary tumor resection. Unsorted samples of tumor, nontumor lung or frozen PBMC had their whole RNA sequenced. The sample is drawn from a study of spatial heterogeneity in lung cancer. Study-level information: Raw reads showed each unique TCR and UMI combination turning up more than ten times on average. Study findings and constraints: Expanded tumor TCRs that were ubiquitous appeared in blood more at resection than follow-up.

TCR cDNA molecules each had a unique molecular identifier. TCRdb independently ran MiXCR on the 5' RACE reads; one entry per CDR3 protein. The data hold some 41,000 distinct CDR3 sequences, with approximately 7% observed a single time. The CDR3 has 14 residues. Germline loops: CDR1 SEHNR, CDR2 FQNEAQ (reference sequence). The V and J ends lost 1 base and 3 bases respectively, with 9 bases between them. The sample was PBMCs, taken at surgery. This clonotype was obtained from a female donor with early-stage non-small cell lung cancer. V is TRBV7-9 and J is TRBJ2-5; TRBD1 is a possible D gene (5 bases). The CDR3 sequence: CASSLGVGEETQYF. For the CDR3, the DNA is TGTGCCAGCAGCTTAGGGGTAGGGGAAGAGACCCAGTACTTC.